The present T cell receptor (beta chain) was sequenced within a study of neurological immune-mediated disorders. Ten or more counts support this clonotype. The sorted libraries were made from about a million CD4+ or CD8+ T cells. The cDNA was produced through 5'RACE with 10-nucleotide random UMIs. TCRdb re-called the 5' RACE reads through MiXCR, storing one row per CDR3 protein. Of about 41,000 distinct CDR3 sequences listed, approximately 15% are singletons. This clonotype was sampled from a woman aged 55-69 years with HTLV-1-associated myelopathy (HAM/TSP). Sequences were obtained from CD4+ T cells from blood.

The CDR3 bases are TGCGCCAGCAGCTTGCTTTTGGATACGCAGTATTTT. It is translated as CASSLLLDTQYF. The chain is built from TRBV5-1 and TRBJ2-3, with D unresolved. Germline lookup yields CDR1 SGHRS and CDR2 YFSETQ. The CDR3 is 12 residues long. The germline V and J ends were trimmed by 1 base and 6 bases, with 6 bases remaining between them.